The 32 T cell receptor beta chains presented below share a single source sample, sequenced in a study of cytomegalovirus exposure and HLA in healthy donors (dated by TCRdb to the late 2010s). To prepare the library, the immunoSEQ multiplex PCR assay was applied. For the multiplex PCR, a mixture combining 60 forward primers for TCR Vbeta segments and 13 reverse primers for TCR Jbeta segments was used. In TCRdb, the immuneACCESS table is reduced to in-frame sequences with V and J assigned. These tables do not hold every clone; where another copy was compared, an unresolved V gene accounts for under half, and the others remain unexplained. In this sample the table shows fewer than 250,000 clones, about three quarters of which occur a single time. The ten largest clones capture around 1.8% of the sample. The sample taken for sequencing was PBMCs. All receptors come from a young man in good health and CMV-seronegative.

Of note for this clone: The junction and the germline gene differ at one end; a read error may be behind it. V and J are TRBV7-9 and TRBJ1-2; TRBD1 matches at 7 bases. Germline assignment: CDR1 SEHNR and CDR2 FQNEAQ (reference sequence). The CDR3 has 16 amino acids. The CDR3 region is CSSSSSGADRNYGYTF. CDR3 nucleotides: TGTTCCAGCAGCTCCTCAGGGGCGGACAGGAACTATGGCTACACCTTC.

This clone appeared a single time. Compared with germline, one end of the junction differs, possibly owing to a read error. Other DNA sequences in this specimen translate into the identical CDR3. The J gene is TRBJ1-1, the V gene TRBV11-3; D unresolved. The CDR3 is made up of 14 amino acids. Germline V lookup: CDR1 SGHNT, CDR2 YENEEA. This chain's CDR3 is CASSLAGTNTEAFF. The CDR3 region has the DNA TGTGCCAGCAGCTTAGCAGGAACAAACACTGAGGCTTTCTTT.

This chain connects TRBV29-1 to TRBJ2-7; TRBD1 agrees at 7 bases. The germline V gene encodes CDR1 SQVTM and CDR2 ANQGSEA. The CDR3 is 14 residues long. Trimming removed 6 bases from V and 1 base from J; junction bases left unmatched: 9. The CDR3 is CSVQTPTGSYEQYF. The CDR3 nucleotides are TGCAGCGTCCAGACTCCGACAGGGTCCTACGAGCAGTACTTC.

This clone was recorded once. The chain uses TRBV19 and TRBJ1-2, with D hard to call. V was pared by 0 bases and J by 8 bases, with 22 bases between. The CDR3 sequence is 17 residues long. CDR1 LNHDA and CDR2 SQIVND come from the germline V gene (reference sequence). The DNA of the CDR3 is TGTGCCAGTAGTATAGAAGGCGTGAGTGGTTACGTGAGGGGCTACACCTTC. Translating gives CASSIEGVSGYVRGYTF.

On this clone itself: Other DNA sequences within the sample encode an identical CDR3. The rearrangement links TRBV30 to TRBJ2-7; no reliable D call. Germline loops: CDR1 GTSNPN, CDR2 SVGIG (reference sequence). This CDR3 contains 11 residues. V was trimmed by 0 bases and J by 4 bases, leaving 4 bases between them. In DNA form, the CDR3 reads TGTGCCTGGAGTGTTTTATACGAGCAGTACTTC. Protein: CAWSVLYEQYF.

V usage is TRBV7-9 and J usage is TRBJ2-1, with TRBD1 as a possible D gene (5 bases). Germline V gene sequence: CDR1 SEHNR, CDR2 FQNEAQ (reference sequence). The CDR3 length is 14 residues. V was shortened by 1 base and J by 7 bases, with 11 bases between the two germline ends. This CDR3 is CASSLGAGRNEQFF. Here the CDR3 DNA reads TGTGCCAGCAGCTTAGGGGCAGGGCGGAATGAGCAGTTCTTC.

V usage is TRBV11-3 and J usage is TRBJ1-4; D may be TRBD1 (6 bases). The CDR3 runs 15 residues. V dropped 3 bases and J dropped 6 bases, with 14 bases sitting between them. CDR1 and CDR2 from the germline V gene are SGHNT and YENEEA. In nucleotides, the CDR3 is TGTGCCAGCAGCTTCGGTGGGACAACCCATGAAAAACTGTTTTTT. It specifies CASSFGGTTHEKLFF. The full variable domain, in which reference TRBV11-3 and TRBJ1-4 provide the parts outside the CDR3, is EAGVVQSPRYKIIEKKQPVAFWCNPISGHNTLYWYLQNLGQGPELLIRYENEEAVDDSQLPKDRFSAERLKGVDSTLKIQPAELGDSAVYLCASSFGGTTHEKLFFGSGTQLSVL.

This clone was seen a single time. The chain carries TRBV18 and TRBJ2-7; 7 bases map to TRBD1. Trimming took 6 bases from V and 0 from J; bases not matched to a gene: 5. CDR3 size: 14 residues. Germline CDR1 KGHSH, CDR2 LQKENI. The CDR3 spells CASSLDRSSYEQYF. For the CDR3, the DNA is TGTGCCAGCTCCCTGGACAGGAGCTCCTACGAGCAGTACTTC.

This chain joins TRBV15 and TRBJ2-1; 10 nucleotides line up with TRBD1. V was clipped by 2 bases and J by 8 bases; unmatched bases: 15. CDR1 LNHNV and CDR2 YYDKDF come from the germline V gene (reference sequence). There are 18 residues in the CDR3. The CDR3 sequence is CATSRSSDRDRGRDEQFF. Here the CDR3 DNA reads TGTGCCACCAGCAGATCTTCCGACCGGGACAGGGGCCGGGATGAGCAGTTCTTC.

The chain recombines TRBV5-6 with TRBJ2-3; D might be TRBD2 (6 bases). Germline loops: CDR1 SGHDT, CDR2 YYEEEE. The length of the CDR3 is 18 residues. The V gene lost 0 bases and the J gene lost 1 base, with 18 bases spanning the gap. The CDR3: CASSLDAGTLSGTDTQYF. The DNA for the CDR3 is TGTGCCAGCAGCTTGGACGCAGGGACTTTATCGGGCACAGATACGCAGTATTTT.

In DNA form, the CDR3 reads TGTGCCAGCAGCTTGGCTAGCGGGGGGCGATGGTATGGCTACACCTTC. Its translation is CASSLASGGRWYGYTF. V usage is TRBV5-6 and J usage is TRBJ1-2; a possible D gene is TRBD1 (6 bases). Germline V gene data show CDR1 as SGHDT and CDR2 as YYEEEE. The CDR3 runs to 16 residues. The V end lost 0 bases, the J end lost 5 bases, and 17 bases lay between the germline ends.

The gene calls are TRBV7-9 and TRBJ2-5; 9 nucleotides match TRBD2. This CDR3 is built from 14 residues. Germline trimming cut 3 bases from V and 3 bases from J; bases unmatched to any gene: 2. Germline V gene sequence: CDR1 SEHNR, CDR2 FQNEAQ (reference sequence). The CDR3, as DNA: TGTGCCAGCAGCTTCTCTAGCGGGGAAGAGACCCAGTACTTC. Its protein is CASSFSSGEETQYF.

The chain uses TRBV30 and TRBJ1-5; TRBD1 aligns across 8 bases. This CDR3 is 18 amino acids long. J lost 1 base, V lost 3 bases, and 14 bases had no gene match. Germline V gene data show CDR1 as GTSNPN and CDR2 as SVGIG (reference sequence). The CDR3 loop is CAWRAGTGSFLSNQPQHF. For the CDR3, the DNA is TGTGCCTGGAGGGCCGGGACAGGTTCTTTTCTGAGCAATCAGCCCCAGCATTTT.

The genes are TRBV6-4 and TRBJ1-1; tentatively, D is TRBD1 (5 bases). From germline, CDR1 is MRHNA and CDR2 SNTAGT. V lost 4 bases to trimming and J lost 1 base, with 7 bases between them. This CDR3 is 13 amino acids long. DNA of the CDR3: TGTGCCAGCAGTGGCGACAGGAACACTGAAGCTTTCTTT. Residues: CASSGDRNTEAFF.

The chain carries TRBV11-3 and TRBJ2-2, with D perhaps matching TRBD1 (6 bases). In germline, CDR1 is SGHNT, CDR2 YENEEA. The CDR3 has 17 amino acids. Between the trimmed V and J ends, which lost 4 bases and 1 base, there was a span of 16 bases. CDR3 loop: CASSSMSTGRNTGELFF. CDR3 nucleotides: TGTGCCAGCAGCTCCATGTCTACAGGGAGGAACACCGGGGAGCTGTTTTTT.

The chain recombines TRBV6-4 with TRBJ2-7; D perhaps matches TRBD2 (6 bases). Germline CDR1 reads MRHNA; CDR2 reads SNTAGT. CDR3 length: 14 amino acids. V was trimmed by 0 bases and J by 2 bases, leaving 8 bases between them. The CDR3 loop reads CASSDSGGTYEQYF. The CDR3 DNA sequence: TGTGCCAGCAGTGACTCGGGCGGGACCTACGAGCAGTACTTC.

This clone was picked up one time. The J gene is TRBJ1-4, the V gene TRBV4-3, with D uncertain. The V gene lost 4 bases and the J gene lost 4 bases, with 13 bases spanning the gap. This CDR3 is 15 amino acids long. From germline, CDR1 is LGHNA and CDR2 YSLEER. The CDR3 here is CASSPTAGNNEKLFF. The CDR3 DNA is TGCGCCAGCAGCCCTACTGCAGGAAATAATGAAAAACTGTTTTTT.

CDR3 region: CASSINHLSGTEAFF. DNA of the CDR3: TGTGCCAGTAGTATAAATCACCTAAGCGGGACTGAAGCTTTCTTT. The chain recombines TRBV19 with TRBJ1-1; no reliable D call. This CDR3 spans 15 amino acids. CDR1 and CDR2 from the germline V gene are LNHDA and SQIVND (reference sequence). With 2 bases removed from V and 5 bases from J, the gap between germline ends came to 15 bases.

The chain recombines TRBV15 with TRBJ1-6; 8 bases map to TRBD1. Per germline, CDR1 LNHNV and CDR2 YYDKDF (reference sequence). This CDR3 is built from 16 residues. V shed 2 bases and J 7 bases; nucleotides not matched to a gene: 7. For the CDR3, the DNA is TGTGCCACCAGCAGAAGGAGTGGGACAGGAAATTCACCCCTCCACTTT. Its translation is CATSRRSGTGNSPLHF.

V is TRBV4-3 and J is TRBJ2-1, with 7 positions matching TRBD2. The CDR3 has 15 amino acids. Germline V gene lookup returns CDR1 LGHNA and CDR2 YSLEER. The trim removed 1 base at V and 0 bases at J, leaving 0 bases unmatched. The CDR3 is CASSQGLASYNEQFF. In DNA, the CDR3 is TGCGCCAGCAGCCAAGGACTAGCCTCCTACAATGAGCAGTTCTTC.

The chain employs TRBV27 and TRBJ2-7, with TRBD2 as a possible D gene (6 bases). The length of the CDR3 is 19 residues. Germline CDR1 reads MNHEY; CDR2 reads SMNVEV (reference sequence). V lost 2 bases and J lost 2, with 25 bases in between. The CDR3 loop is CASSLSPQAGPKQTYEQYF. DNA for the CDR3: TGTGCCAGCAGTTTAAGCCCCCAGGCGGGGCCGAAGCAGACCTACGAGCAGTACTTC.

CDR3 protein: CASSLERDYEQYF. The DNA for the CDR3 is TGTGCCAGCAGCTTAGAGAGGGACTACGAGCAGTACTTC. The rearrangement links TRBV5-4 to TRBJ2-7, with D perhaps TRBD2 (5 bases). The CDR3 sequence is 13 residues long. Trimming left V 2 bases short and J 3 bases short, with 9 bases between. Germline loops: CDR1 SGHNT, CDR2 YYREEE (reference sequence). Full variable domain (outside the CDR3, taken from reference TRBV5-4 and TRBJ2-7): ETGVTQSPTHLIKTRGQQVTLRCSSQSGHNTVSWYQQALGQGPQFIFQYYREEENGRGNFPPRFSGLQFPNYSSELNVNALELDDSALYLCASSLERDYEQYFGPGTRLTVT.

This chain uses TRBV5-1 with TRBJ2-7, with unresolved D. The V end lost 4 bases, the J end lost 0 bases, and 11 bases lay between the germline ends. The CDR3 totals 14 residues. CDR1 and CDR2 from the germline V gene are SGHRS and YFSETQ. The CDR3 sequence: CASSPVGPSYEQYF. CDR3 DNA: TGCGCCAGCAGCCCGGTCGGTCCCTCCTACGAGCAGTACTTC. Full variable domain (rest looked up from reference TRBV5-1 and TRBJ2-7): KAGVTQTPRYLIKTRGQQVTLSCSPISGHRSVSWYQQTPGQGLQFLFEYFSETQRNKGNFPGRFSGRQFSNSRSEMNVSTLELGDSALYLCASSPVGPSYEQYFGPGTRLTVT.

In the case of this clone: The sample has other DNA sequences that encode this CDR3 too. The chain carries TRBV30 and TRBJ1-2; a weak D match, TRBD1 (6 bases). V was clipped by 5 bases and J by 4 bases, with 11 bases between them. The germline gives CDR1 GTSNPN, CDR2 SVGIG (reference sequence). The CDR3 runs to 12 residues. The CDR3 region is CAWSTGSYGYTF. DNA of the CDR3: TGTGCCTGGTCGACAGGTAGCTATGGCTACACCTTC.

V usage is TRBV11-3 and J usage is TRBJ2-1, with TRBD2 matching over 11 bases. The germline V gene has CDR1 SGHNT and CDR2 YENEEA. The CDR3 spans 16 residues. Germline trimming cut 2 bases from V and 9 bases from J; bases unmatched to any gene: 9. In DNA form, the CDR3 reads TGTGCCAGCAGCTTATCGGATAGCGGGGGGGTTTTTGAGCAGTTCTTC. The encoded protein is CASSLSDSGGVFEQFF.

The genes are TRBV7-9 and TRBJ2-3, with D perhaps matching TRBD2 (5 bases). The CDR3 runs to 15 residues. With 0 bases removed from V and 1 base from J, the gap between germline ends came to 8 bases. CDR1 and CDR2 (germline): SEHNR, FQNEAQ (reference sequence). The DNA for the CDR3 is TGTGCCAGCAGCTTAGCGGGAGCGGGCACAGATACGCAGTATTTT. Encoded protein: CASSLAGAGTDTQYF.

The chain has TRBV4-3 and TRBJ2-3; TRBD2 agrees at 7 bases. Germline values: CDR1 LGHNA, CDR2 YSLEER. There are 15 residues in the CDR3. The V and J ends lost 6 bases and 2 bases, in that order; junction bases with no gene match: 8. For the CDR3, the DNA is TGCGCCAGCAGTCCGCTAGCGGAGGCCACAGATACGCAGTATTTT. Protein: CASSPLAEATDTQYF.

This clone showed up just a few times. The chain carries TRBV6-6 and TRBJ2-5; 10 bases are shared with TRBD2. The CDR3 is 12 residues long. V shed 10 bases and J 5 bases; nucleotides not matched to a gene: 4. Germline V gene lookup returns CDR1 MNHNY and CDR2 SVGAGI (reference sequence). The CDR3 nucleotides read TGTGCCACCAAGACTAGCGGGGAGACCCAGTACTTC. Translating it yields CATKTSGETQYF.

This clone was detected only a few times. The V and J genes are TRBV6-5 and TRBJ1-2; D not certain. V was trimmed by 7 bases and J by 8 bases, leaving 11 bases between them. Per germline, CDR1 MNHEY and CDR2 SVGAGI. This CDR3 spans 11 amino acids. The CDR3 protein is CASNSAGGYTF. The CDR3 DNA follows: TGTGCCAGCAATTCTGCGGGGGGCTACACCTTC.

V usage is TRBV25-1 and J usage is TRBJ2-7; D may be TRBD1 (6 bases). The CDR3 sequence is 17 residues long. Germline V lookup: CDR1 MGHDK, CDR2 SYGVNS. V was shortened by 2 bases and J by 2 bases, with 19 bases between the two germline ends. CDR3 DNA: TGTGCCAGCAGTGAAAAGGACCTCAGGGGTGCGACCTACGAGCAGTACTTC. Translated, it gives CASSEKDLRGATYEQYF.

The genes are TRBV6-6 and TRBJ2-1; maybe TRBD2 (6 bases). This CDR3 has 12 residues. Germline lookup yields CDR1 MNHNY and CDR2 SVGAGI (reference sequence). V was shortened by 6 bases and J by 5 bases, with 8 bases between the two germline ends. The CDR3 sequence: CASRGLDNEQFF. For the CDR3, the DNA is TGTGCCAGCAGGGGACTCGACAATGAGCAGTTCTTC.

The J gene is TRBJ2-1, the V gene TRBV11-2, with 8 bases lining up with TRBD2. The CDR3 has 16 amino acids. Trimming removed 4 bases from V and 0 bases from J; junction bases left unmatched: 5. From germline, CDR1 is SGHAT and CDR2 FQNNGV. Here the CDR3 reads CASSSISGSSYNEQFF. CDR3 bases: TGTGCCAGCAGCTCGATCAGCGGGAGCTCCTACAATGAGCAGTTCTTC.